Each of the 10 T cell receptor beta chains below was sequenced from the same sample in a study of CD8+ T cells in alopecia areata. Investigators isolated RNA and reverse transcribed it into cDNA to act as the sequencing template. Clones were read by immunoSEQ multiplex PCR, and TCRdb kept only the in-frame ones, dropping some. This sample has around 210,000 clones; 64% occur once, and the top ten carry more than 3.5%. Treatment meaning: oral pan-JAK inhibitor, 5-10 mg twice daily. Source: CD4+ T cells sorted from blood, taken at week 4, from a patient treated with tofacitinib. The receptor set was obtained from a human donor with alopecia areata.

The chain is built from TRBV9 and TRBJ1-2; tentative D call: TRBD1 (6 bases). V gave up 3 bases and J gave up 3 bases, with 12 bases separating them. This CDR3 comprises 14 residues. CDR1 is SGDLS, CDR2 YYNGEE, per germline. CDR3 protein: CASSAREGDYGYTF. DNA for the CDR3: TGTGCCAGCAGCGCCCGGGAGGGGGACTATGGCTACACCTTC.

The table lists this clone with a few counts. The chain joins TRBV29-1 to TRBJ2-5; no definite D call. The V end was cut by 2 bases, the J end by 4 bases, with 11 bases between. The CDR3 sequence is 13 residues long. Germline V gene sequence: CDR1 SQVTM, CDR2 ANQGSEA. CDR3 sequence: CSVETNYRETQYF. The DNA of the CDR3 is TGCAGCGTTGAAACCAACTATAGAGAGACCCAGTACTTC.

V is TRBV11-2 and J is TRBJ2-5, with D perhaps matching TRBD1 or TRBD2 (6 bases each). Trimming took 7 bases from V and 4 from J, leaving 16 bases between them. CDR3 length: 14 amino acids. Germline V gene lookup returns CDR1 SGHAT and CDR2 FQNNGV. This CDR3 reads CASTRRGAGETQYF. In nucleotides, the CDR3 is TGTGCCAGCACTAGGAGGGGGGCAGGAGAGACCCAGTACTTC.

This rearrangement joins TRBV12-5 to TRBJ2-3; TRBD2 matches 12 bases. There are 18 residues in the CDR3. Per germline, CDR1 LGHNT and CDR2 FRNRAP. Trimming cost V 1 base and J 0 bases; bases outside gene matches: 5. The CDR3 is CASGLGLAGATSTDTQYF. The CDR3 bases are TGTGCTAGTGGTTTGGGACTAGCGGGGGCTACTAGCACAGATACGCAGTATTTT.

The V call is TRBV27, the J call TRBJ1-6; D perhaps matches TRBD1 (5 bases). The length of the CDR3 is 14 residues. V dropped 2 bases and J dropped 9 bases, with 11 bases sitting between them. CDR1 is MNHEY and CDR2 is SMNVEV in the germline V gene (reference sequence). CDR3 protein: CASSLGGGGSPLHF. CDR3 coding DNA: TGTGCCAGCAGTTTAGGCGGGGGAGGTTCACCCCTCCACTTT.

This clone was recorded a few times. The chain recombines TRBV29-1 with TRBJ1-5; D is perhaps TRBD1 (5 bases). Germline CDR1 SQVTM, CDR2 ANQGSEA. This CDR3 has 13 residues. The ends were cut back, 4 bases at V and 6 bases at J, with 13 bases in the middle. CDR3 sequence (DNA): TGCAGCGTTGGTAGGGGCGAGGGTCAGCCCCAGCATTTT. Its protein product is CSVGRGEGQPQHF.

The V and J genes are TRBV20-1 and TRBJ2-3, with D uncertain. Trimming stripped 3 bases from V and 4 bases from J, with 5 bases between. The CDR3 extends over 11 amino acids. Per the germline V gene, CDR1 is DFQATT and CDR2 is SNEGSKA (reference sequence). In DNA, the CDR3 is TGCAGTGCTAGCGGGCCAGATACGCAGTATTTT. It yields the protein CSASGPDTQYF.

This clone was recorded a few times. CDR3 residues: CASTGRVLNSPLHF. Written as DNA, the CDR3 is TGTGCCAGCACAGGACGAGTCCTGAATTCACCCCTCCACTTT. The chain employs TRBV7-2 and TRBJ1-6, with D uncertain. The germline V and J ends were trimmed by 7 bases and 7 bases, with 14 bases remaining between them. The CDR3 consists of 14 residues. Per germline, CDR1 SGHTA and CDR2 FQGNSA.

V is TRBV9 and J is TRBJ1-2, with D tentatively TRBD1 (5 bases). Germline lookup yields CDR1 SGDLS and CDR2 YYNGEE. Trimming took 0 bases from V and 6 from J, leaving 15 bases between them. This CDR3 comprises 15 residues. The CDR3 region is CASSVATARANGYTF. The CDR3 DNA follows: TGTGCCAGCAGCGTAGCTACCGCCAGGGCCAATGGCTACACCTTC.

The DNA for the CDR3 is TGTGCCAGCAGAGGGACAGGGCGTAGCGAGCAGTACTTC. Its protein is CASRGTGRSEQYF. The chain carries TRBV6-6 and TRBJ2-7; 9 bases line up with TRBD1. Trimming at V came to 6 bases and at J to 6 bases, leaving 6 bases not matched to a gene. The V gene's germline CDR1 is MNHNY and CDR2 SVGAGI (reference sequence). The CDR3 length is 13 residues.